One T cell receptor (beta chain) is described in this entry. This record belongs to a study of cytomegalovirus exposure and HLA in healthy donors. Primers for the PCR totalled 60 Vbeta and 13 Jbeta. TCRdb keeps only in-frame clones here, not all; method: immunoSEQ multiplex PCR. This sample yields some 200,000 clones, of which around 77% are seen a single time; less than 3.5% belongs to the top ten. Trimming removed 4 bases from V and 0 bases from J; junction bases left unmatched: 3. Germline V gene data show CDR1 as SGHDT and CDR2 as YYEEEE. This CDR3 is built from 14 residues. The chain uses TRBV5-6 and TRBJ1-1, with 7 bases fitting TRBD1. Material for sequencing was PBMCs. This clonotype originated in a young woman in good health and CMV-seronegative. CDR3 amino acids: CASSHRGLNTEAFF. Here the CDR3 DNA reads TGTGCCAGCAGCCACAGGGGACTGAACACTGAAGCTTTCTTT.